This T cell receptor beta chain was documented in a study of primary melanoma T cells and metastatic recurrence (dated by TCRdb to the early 2020s). At the level of the whole study: A total of about 200 primary melanomas made up the cohort, all of stage T2 to T4 and more than 1 mm thick. The T-cell fraction measured by TCR beta sequencing was weighed against progression-free survival, the clinical outcome chosen for the comparison. Whether T-cell fraction and T-cell repertoire clonality in primary melanoma tumors predicted patient outcome was tested in the study. Histopathological grading of tumor-infiltrating lymphocytes was compared with the sequencing-derived T-cell fraction. What the research found in general, with its limitations: Regardless of nodal disease, mitotic rate or ulceration status, a T-cell fraction above 20% appeared to be protective. An effective T-cell-mediated antitumor response in primary melanoma was framed by the authors only as a suggestion, not a demonstrated mechanism. Adding T-cell fraction to tumor thickness reportedly improved progression-free survival prediction more than adding any other histopathological variable. Progression-free survival was reportedly predicted by the tumor T-cell fraction independently of age, mitotic rate, ulceration and thickness.

Concerning this clone: Its binding antigen is unknown. No base quality values were provided; no much bigger clone lies one nucleotide off.

The primary melanoma of each patient had been surgically resected and was considered potentially curable but at risk of metastatic recurrence. CDR1 and CDR2 are read off the germline V gene (reference sequence) as LNHDA and SQIVND. Its CDR3 holds 13 amino acids, cysteine through phenylalanine. The only DNA kept is the CDR3, 39 bases in frame from the first base. Compared with germline, V lacks 11 bases and J lacks 3 bases; bases without a gene match: 7. The method was the immunoSEQ multiplex PCR assay. Primary melanoma tumor tissue was subjected to high-throughput sequencing of the T-cell receptor beta chain. The authors processed their data as follows. The repertoire analyses covered TCRB CDR3 sharing between samples and the distribution of insertions and deletions. The predictive value of the T-cell fraction was ranked against histopathological variables by a gradient-boosted model. TCRdb took over this immuneACCESS table, retaining in-frame rearrangements with V and J assigned. Such tables are incomplete; in checked studies, under half of the missing clones stem from an unresolved V gene, and the remainder is unexplained. V and J calls plus clone size are reproduced from that table; the DNA served to infer D and trimming. The sample table shows 200 to 300 clones, and 80% to 85% are seen once. Jointly, the top ten make up approximately 10% of the sample.

Sequencing was carried out using melanoma tumor tissue. This receptor chain uses TRBV19 and TRBJ1-2; 9 nucleotides in the junction match TRBD1. This clonotype was obtained from a human donor with melanoma. The CDR3 protein: CASWGQGHYGYTF. The DNA sequence reads TGTGCCTCCTGGGGACAGGGACACTATGGCTACACCTTC.